One and the same sample provided the 26 T cell receptor beta chains below, sequenced in a study of post-analysis software for immune sequencing data. Study-wide findings and caveats: Elevated frequency relative to controls characterized roughly 5 TRBV segments in patients, TRBV5-6, TRBV5-1 and TRBV20-1 among them.

Their recognized antigens are unknown. Built from TCR beta cDNA, the libraries had unique molecular identifiers in them. TCRdb re-derived calls from the PCR reads in MiXCR, one entry per CDR3 protein. The sample has hundreds of thousands of distinct CDR3 sequences; roughly three fifths are singletons. Sequences were obtained from blood. These receptors were collected from a girl aged 2-9 years with multiple sclerosis.

The chain links TRBV20-1 to TRBJ1-1; tentative D call: TRBD1 (6 bases). V dropped 4 bases and J dropped 3 bases, with 9 bases sitting between them. The CDR3 sequence is 12 residues long. Germline CDR1 is DFQATT and CDR2 is SNEGSKA (reference sequence). The CDR3 DNA reads TGCAGTGCTACGGGGGCTTACACTGAAGCTTTCTTT. Translating gives CSATGAYTEAFF.

This chain links TRBV20-1 with TRBJ2-7; D not certain. V shed 0 bases and J shed 2 bases, with 17 bases lying between them. Per the germline V gene, CDR1 is DFQATT and CDR2 is SNEGSKA (reference sequence). The CDR3 sequence is 16 residues long. The DNA of the CDR3 is TGCAGTGCTAGAGATAAGAGGACGATGGACCCCTACGAGCAGTACTTC. This codes for CSARDKRTMDPYEQYF.

This chain links TRBV5-5 with TRBJ1-2; 11 bases match TRBD1. The CDR3 contains 16 residues. V gave up 3 bases and J gave up 6 bases; unmatched junction bases: 10. Germline V gene sequence: CDR1 SGHKS, CDR2 YYEKEE (reference sequence). CDR3 sequence (DNA): TGTGCCAGCAGCTCCGCCTGGACAGGGGGCAAGGATGGCTACACCTTC. Amino acids: CASSSAWTGGKDGYTF.

V and J are TRBV7-2 and TRBJ1-4; D unclear. From germline, CDR1 is SGHTA and CDR2 FQGNSA. CDR3 length: 13 amino acids. V was shortened by 0 bases and J by 8 bases, with 7 bases between the two germline ends. CDR3 region: CASSLAIREKLFF. The CDR3 nucleotides read TGTGCCAGCAGCTTAGCAATCCGGGAAAAACTGTTTTTT. Full variable domain (remainder filled in from reference TRBV7-2 and TRBJ1-4): GAGVSQSPSNKVTEKGKDVELRCDPISGHTALYWYRQSLGQGLEFLIYFQGNSAPDKSGLPSDRFSAERTGGSVSTLTIQRTQQEDSAVYLCASSLAIREKLFFGSGTQLSVL.

This clonotype has a handful of counts. The chain links TRBV7-2 to TRBJ2-3, with D perhaps matching TRBD2 (5 bases). Trimming shortened V by 4 bases and J by 3 bases, and 14 bases separated the two germline ends. Germline loops: CDR1 SGHTA, CDR2 FQGNSA. The CDR3 consists of 15 residues. CDR3 residues: CASSSTSTGTDTQYF. In DNA, the CDR3 is TGTGCCAGCAGCTCGACCTCTACGGGGACAGATACGCAGTATTTT. Full variable domain (outside the CDR3, taken from reference TRBV7-2 and TRBJ2-3): GAGVSQSPSNKVTEKGKDVELRCDPISGHTALYWYRQSLGQGLEFLIYFQGNSAPDKSGLPSDRFSAERTGGSVSTLTIQRTQQEDSAVYLCASSSTSTGTDTQYFGPGTRLTVL.

The chain has TRBV7-8 and TRBJ1-6; D is uncertain. Germline CDR1 reads SGHVS; CDR2 reads FQNEAQ. V was trimmed by 2 bases and J by 11 bases, leaving 22 bases between them. The CDR3 runs 17 residues. The CDR3 region has the DNA TGTGCCAGCAGCTTATGGGCCCTTGGAGGGAATGGGACACCCCTCCACTTT. Protein product: CASSLWALGGNGTPLHF.

V gene TRBV6-1 combines with J gene TRBJ1-2; 11 bases line up with TRBD1. The CDR3 contains 14 residues. Per germline, CDR1 MNHNS and CDR2 SASEGT. Germline trimming cut 9 bases from V and 3 bases from J; bases unmatched to any gene: 6. The CDR3 sequence is CASERDRGDYGYTF. Here the CDR3 DNA reads TGTGCCAGTGAACGGGACAGGGGGGACTATGGCTACACCTTC.

This chain uses TRBV2 with TRBJ2-7; a weak D match, TRBD2 (5 bases). TRBJ2-5 matches the DNA end more closely, so the J call is doubtful. This CDR3 is built from 12 residues. Germline assignment: CDR1 SNHLY and CDR2 FYNNEI. The CDR3 coding sequence is TGTGCCAGCAGCCGGGGAAAAGAGACCCAGTACTTC. Protein: CASSRGKETQYF.

V and J are TRBV2 and TRBJ2-7; 13 bases align to TRBD2. Losses at the gene ends were 5 bases for V and 4 bases for J; bases not matched to a gene: 5. Germline-derived CDR1 and CDR2 are SNHLY and FYNNEI. The length of the CDR3 is 15 residues. Written as DNA, the CDR3 is TGTGCCAGCAGTACCCGACTAGCGGGAGGATACGAGCAGTACTTC. Its translation: CASSTRLAGGYEQYF. The full variable domain, in which reference TRBV2 and TRBJ2-7 provide the parts outside the CDR3, is EPEVTQTPSHQVTQMGQEVILRCVPISNHLYFYWYRQILGQKVEFLVSFYNNEISEKSEIFDDQFSVERPDGSNFTLKIRSTKLEDSAMYFCASSTRLAGGYEQYFGPGTRLTVT.

The J gene is TRBJ1-2, the V gene TRBV6-5; TRBD1 matches 10 bases. V trimming: 6 bases; J trimming: 5 bases; junction bases outside the gene matches: 6. Looked up from germline, CDR1 is MNHEY and CDR2 is SVGAGI. The CDR3 consists of 14 residues. The CDR3 sequence: CASSPPGQGYGYTF. The CDR3 DNA reads TGTGCCAGCAGCCCTCCGGGACAGGGGTATGGCTACACCTTC.

V is TRBV3-1 and J is TRBJ2-1; tentatively, D is TRBD1 or TRBD2 (5 bases each). This CDR3 contains 13 residues. The V gene's germline CDR1 is LGHDT and CDR2 YNNKEL (reference sequence). Between the trimmed V and J ends, which lost 4 bases and 13 bases, there was a span of 17 bases. The CDR3 loop is CASSPGTQETQFF. The CDR3 coding sequence is TGTGCCAGCAGCCCCGGGACCCAAGAGACCCAGTTCTTC.

The chain is built from TRBV7-3 and TRBJ2-1; TRBD1 matches at 10 bases. The CDR3 consists of 15 residues. Germline values: CDR1 SGHTA, CDR2 FQGTGA. With V trimmed by 5 bases and J by 6 bases, 7 bases remained unmatched. The CDR3 DNA reads TGTGCCAGCAGCCTTCCGGGACAGGGGTTCAATGAGCAGTTCTTC. The encoded protein is CASSLPGQGFNEQFF.

This chain uses TRBV4-1 with TRBJ2-3, with no clear D. V lost 2 bases, J lost 6 bases, and 9 bases lay in between. This CDR3 comprises 13 residues. Germline lookup yields CDR1 MGHRA and CDR2 YSYEKL. The CDR3 spells CASSQYYGDTQYF. DNA of the CDR3: TGCGCCAGCAGCCAATACTATGGGGATACGCAGTATTTT.

In this sample, this clonotype turned up once. The chain combines TRBV4-2 with TRBJ2-2, with TRBD1 matching 8 bases. Germline V gene lookup returns CDR1 LGHNA and CDR2 YNFKEQ. The CDR3 covers 16 residues. V was pared by 0 bases and J by 5 bases, with 5 bases of the junction left unmatched. The CDR3 DNA reads as TGTGCCAGCAGCCAAGACAGGGGGCGCTTAACCGGGGAGCTGTTTTTT. Translating it yields CASSQDRGRLTGELFF.

The rearrangement links TRBV12-3 or TRBV12-4 to TRBJ2-4, with 9 nucleotides matching TRBD1. This CDR3 spans 14 amino acids. Trimming took 5 bases from V and 7 from J; bases not matched to a gene: 6. CDR3 sequence: CASSPGTGYNIQYF. The CDR3 nucleotides are TGTGCCAGCAGTCCAGGGACAGGGTACAACATTCAGTACTTC.

The V gene is TRBV7-6, the J gene TRBJ2-3; 9 bases match TRBD1. The CDR3 spans 18 residues. The junction had 16 bases not matched to a gene; V was cut back by 5 bases and J by 4 bases. Germline-derived CDR1 and CDR2 are SGHVS and FNYEAQ. The CDR3: CASSRPLKQGAKSDTQYF. The DNA of the CDR3 is TGTGCCAGCAGCCGCCCCCTAAAACAGGGGGCGAAATCAGATACGCAGTATTTT. The whole variable domain, filled in from reference TRBV7-6 and TRBJ2-3, reads GAGVSQSPRYKVTKRGQDVALRCDPISGHVSLYWYRQALGQGPEFLTYFNYEAQQDKSGLPNDRFSAERPEGSISTLTIQRTEQRDSAMYRCASSRPLKQGAKSDTQYFGPGTRLTVL.

At least ten counts were recorded for this clonotype. The chain recombines TRBV12-3 or TRBV12-4 with TRBJ2-3; no reliable D call. V was clipped by 1 base and J by 5 bases, with 10 bases between them. This CDR3 contains 14 residues. The CDR3 nucleotides read TGTGCCAGCAGTTTAGGCCAGCAGCAAGATACGCAGTATTTT. The encoded protein is CASSLGQQQDTQYF.

The V and J genes are TRBV18 and TRBJ1-2, with D tentatively TRBD1 (6 bases). Germline CDR1 and CDR2: KGHSH and LQKENI. The V end was cut by 5 bases, the J end by 4 bases, with 14 bases between. The CDR3 loop spans 14 amino acids. CDR3 protein: CASSVHREGYGYTF. The CDR3 DNA is TGTGCCAGCTCAGTCCACAGGGAAGGCTATGGCTACACCTTC. Looking up the rest from reference TRBV18 and TRBJ1-2 gives the full variable domain: NAGVMQNPRHLVRRRGQEARLRCSPMKGHSHVYWYRQLPEEGLKFMVYLQKENIIDESGMPKERFSAEFPKEGPSILRIQQVVRGDSAAYFCASSVHREGYGYTFGSGTRLTVV.

This clonotype was seen a handful of times. The chain combines TRBV7-9 with TRBJ1-1, with TRBD1 identical over 7 bases. The germline V gene has CDR1 SEHNR and CDR2 FQNEAQ (reference sequence). Trimming at V came to 3 bases and at J to 1 base, leaving 2 bases not matched to a gene. CDR3 size: 14 residues. The CDR3 is CASSLTGRNTEAFF. The DNA for the CDR3 is TGTGCCAGCAGCTTGACAGGGCGGAACACTGAAGCTTTCTTT.

This clonotype came up once. At one of its ends the junction is not consistent with the germline gene, which may arise from a read error. The V gene is TRBV12-3 or TRBV12-4, the J gene TRBJ2-7, with D maybe TRBD2 (6 bases). This CDR3 region has 14 residues. This CDR3 is CASRFSGGDSEQYF. The CDR3 DNA sequence: TGTGCCAGCCGTTTCTCTGGCGGGGACTCCGAGCAGTACTTC.

The genes are TRBV6-2 or TRBV6-3 and TRBJ2-1; 7 positions agree with TRBD2. Germline values: CDR1 MNHEY, CDR2 SVGEGT. CDR3 length equals 14 residues. The J segment lost 8 bases and the V segment lost 10 bases, leaving 14 bases of the junction unmatched. The CDR3, as DNA: TGTGCCATCTCCGGGGGGTCTGGTTGGGATGAGCAGTTCTTC. Amino acids: CAISGGSGWDEQFF.

The chain employs TRBV29-1 and TRBJ1-2; 9 positions agree with TRBD1. The CDR3 contains 15 residues. Germline loops: CDR1 SQVTM, CDR2 ANQGSEA. J was trimmed by 6 bases and V by 1 base; bases with no gene match: 9. The CDR3 nucleotides read TGCAGCGTTGAAGTCGGGACAGGGATGGGTAATGGCTACACCTTC. Its protein is CSVEVGTGMGNGYTF.

The CDR3 nucleotides are TGCAGCGCCTTACAGGGGAGCAACACTGAAGCTTTCTTT. Translating gives CSALQGSNTEAFF. The chain employs TRBV29-1 and TRBJ1-1, with 7 bases that match TRBD1. CDR3 length: 13 amino acids. Germline V gene data show CDR1 as SQVTM and CDR2 as ANQGSEA. J was trimmed by 2 bases and V by 7 bases; bases with no gene match: 7.

This clonotype was seen more than once but under ten times. The V call is TRBV29-1, the J call TRBJ2-5; TRBD1 or TRBD2 may be the D gene (5 bases each). Germline CDR1 reads SQVTM; CDR2 reads ANQGSEA. This CDR3 comprises 13 residues. The V end lost 2 bases, the J end lost 5 bases, and 12 bases lay between the germline ends. In nucleotides, the CDR3 is TGCAGCGTTGAAATAGGGGACGGCGAGACCCAGTACTTC. It translates to CSVEIGDGETQYF.

This clonotype was seen only a few times. This chain uses TRBV3-1 with TRBJ2-1, with D tentatively TRBD1 or TRBD2 (5 bases each). V gave up 5 bases and J gave up 6 bases, with 14 bases separating them. Germline V gene lookup returns CDR1 LGHDT and CDR2 YNNKEL (reference sequence). This CDR3 is built from 14 residues. The CDR3 loop reads CASSFPGPANEQFF. CDR3 nucleotides: TGTGCCAGCAGCTTCCCGGGACCAGCCAATGAGCAGTTCTTC.

The chain couples TRBV20-1 to TRBJ2-7; 11 nucleotides match TRBD1. Per germline, CDR1 DFQATT and CDR2 SNEGSKA (reference sequence). The J segment lost 3 bases and the V segment lost 6 bases, leaving 1 base of the junction unmatched. The CDR3 extends over 12 amino acids. The CDR3 DNA sequence: TGCAGTGCCGGGACAGGGGGCTACGAGCAGTACTTC. Translated, it gives CSAGTGGYEQYF.